Presented here are 19 T cell receptor beta chains from one specimen sequenced in a study of post-analysis software for immune sequencing data. Study-level findings and limits: In patients, about five TRBV segments were more frequent than in controls, with TRBV5-6, TRBV5-1 and TRBV20-1 among them.

TCR beta cDNA libraries included unique molecular identifiers. TCRdb fed the PCR reads into MiXCR, producing one record per CDR3 protein. Of a few hundred thousand distinct CDR3 sequences listed, less than 35% were seen once; the top ten hold roughly 13%. Their antigens are not known. Sequenced material: blood. These receptors were collected from a girl aged 10-17 years with multiple sclerosis.

This clonotype was seen a handful of times. The chain carries TRBV29-1 and TRBJ2-3, with 13 bases identical to TRBD2. The trim removed 3 bases at V and 2 bases at J, leaving 2 bases unmatched. The CDR3 sequence is 15 residues long. CDR1 and CDR2 from the germline V gene are SQVTM and ANQGSEA. CDR3 bases: TGCAGCGTTGATGGACTAGCGGGGGTCACAGATACGCAGTATTTT. It is translated as CSVDGLAGVTDTQYF.

The chain has TRBV29-1 and TRBJ2-5; tentative D call: TRBD1 (6 bases). Matching the DNA end better, TRBJ2-7 makes the J call doubtful. The CDR3 has 12 residues. Germline V gene sequence: CDR1 SQVTM, CDR2 ANQGSEA. The CDR3 DNA follows: TGCAGCGTTGAAGACACAGGGCCCGAGCAGTACTTC. It yields the protein CSVEDTGPEQYF.

The chain employs TRBV29-1 and TRBJ2-1; 9 nucleotides line up with TRBD2. Germline CDR1 reads SQVTM; CDR2 reads ANQGSEA. The length of the CDR3 is 16 residues. V lost 4 bases to trimming and J lost 3 bases; unmatched junction nucleotides: 10. The CDR3, as DNA: TGCAGCGTTGGGCGACTAGCGGAGGGCTTCTACAATGAGCAGTTCTTC. It codes for CSVGRLAEGFYNEQFF.

This clonotype was found a few times. V and J are TRBV12-3 or TRBV12-4 and TRBJ1-1; D remains ambiguous. Deletions cut 6 bases from V and 5 bases from J, with 13 bases between. The CDR3 is 13 residues long. This chain's CDR3 is CASRTDFLTEAFF. The CDR3 bases are TGTGCCAGCAGAACGGACTTTTTGACTGAAGCTTTCTTT.

This clonotype was observed a handful of times. The chain recombines TRBV24-1 with TRBJ1-5, with 9 bases lining up with TRBD1. V lost 4 bases to trimming and J lost 12 bases; unmatched junction nucleotides: 9. Germline V gene lookup returns CDR1 KGHDR and CDR2 SFDVKD. The CDR3 runs 14 residues. The CDR3: CATSETGGGLVQHF. The CDR3 coding sequence is TGTGCCACCAGTGAAACAGGGGGCGGTTTGGTCCAGCATTTT.

The chain links TRBV6-5 to TRBJ2-7; D tentatively fits TRBD1 or TRBD2 (5 bases each). This CDR3 region has 13 residues. V lost 5 bases and J 12 bases, leaving 20 bases between the germline ends. Germline CDR1 is MNHEY and CDR2 is SVGAGI. CDR3 sequence (DNA): TGTGCCAGCAGTCCCGGGATCGGGGCCGTTTTGTACTTC. Protein product: CASSPGIGAVLYF.

The V and J genes are TRBV7-9 and TRBJ2-4; 8 bases fit TRBD1. The CDR3 covers 18 residues. V was pared by 5 bases and J by 0 bases, with 12 bases of the junction left unmatched. Germline CDR1 SEHNR, CDR2 FQNEAQ (reference sequence). The CDR3 sequence is CASSPQGVKKLAKNIQYF. CDR3 bases: TGTGCCAGCAGCCCACAGGGGGTAAAAAAACTAGCCAAAAACATTCAGTACTTC.

The chain has TRBV7-9 and TRBJ1-2, with a weak D call TRBD1 (5 bases). The V gene lost 2 bases and the J gene lost 5 bases, with 18 bases spanning the gap. Germline V gene lookup returns CDR1 SEHNR and CDR2 FQNEAQ (reference sequence). The CDR3 loop spans 16 amino acids. The CDR3 here is CASSLSETEQVYGYTF. The CDR3 DNA is TGTGCCAGCAGCTTAAGTGAGACAGAACAGGTGTATGGCTACACCTTC. Full variable domain (missing parts from reference TRBV7-9 and TRBJ1-2): DTGVSQNPRHKITKRGQNVTFRCDPISEHNRLYWYRQTLGQGPEFLTYFQNEAQLEKSRLLSDRFSAERPKGSFSTLEIQRTEQGDSAMYLCASSLSETEQVYGYTFGSGTRLTVV.

The table lists this clonotype with a few counts. The chain recombines TRBV15 with TRBJ2-1, with D tentatively TRBD2 (6 bases). The CDR3 runs 15 residues. Trimming pared 0 bases from V and 7 bases from J, leaving 13 bases between. Looked up from germline, CDR1 is LNHNV and CDR2 is YYDKDF (reference sequence). CDR3 sequence: CATSRDRWGVNEQFF. The CDR3 DNA reads TGTGCCACCAGCAGAGATCGGTGGGGGGTAAATGAGCAGTTCTTC. Together with reference TRBV15 and TRBJ2-1, the CDR3 gives the full variable domain: DAMVIQNPRYQVTQFGKPVTLSCSQTLNHNVMYWYQQKSSQAPKLLFHYYDKDFNNEADTPDNFQSRRPNTSFCFLDIRSPGLGDTAMYLCATSRDRWGVNEQFFGPGTRLTVL.

This clonotype was seen repeatedly, ten times or more. The J gene is TRBJ2-1, the V gene TRBV29-1; D is possibly TRBD1 (6 bases). The CDR3 has 13 amino acids. The V end lost 7 bases, the J end lost 1 base, and 11 bases lay between the germline ends. Germline-derived CDR1 and CDR2 are SQVTM and ANQGSEA. CDR3 sequence reads: CSAGERSYNEQFF. In nucleotides, the CDR3 is TGCAGCGCAGGGGAGAGGTCCTACAATGAGCAGTTCTTC.

A few counts support this clonotype. This sequence joins TRBV20-1 and TRBJ1-1, with 9 bases that match TRBD1. In germline, CDR1 is DFQATT, CDR2 SNEGSKA (reference sequence). V lost 6 bases, J lost 5 bases, and 7 bases stayed unmatched. The CDR3 loop spans 13 amino acids. As DNA, the CDR3 is TGCAGTGCGCCGGGACAGGGAGCGACTGAAGCTTTCTTT. Its protein product is CSAPGQGATEAFF.

This clonotype was counted at least ten times. The rearrangement links TRBV20-1 to TRBJ2-1; 8 bases agree with TRBD2. Trimming removed 3 bases from V and 6 bases from J; junction bases left unmatched: 7. Germline V gene lookup returns CDR1 DFQATT and CDR2 SNEGSKA (reference sequence). This CDR3 is 14 amino acids long. The CDR3: CSARAGGPANEQFF. The CDR3 nucleotides are TGCAGTGCTAGGGCGGGGGGCCCCGCCAATGAGCAGTTCTTC.

A remark on this clonotype: Germline and junction disagree at one end, which may indicate a read error. The genes are TRBV5-1 and TRBJ1-6, with no clear D. Germline lookup yields CDR1 SGHRS and CDR2 YFSETQ. The CDR3 totals 14 residues. CDR3 loop: CASSLVSGNSPRHF. CDR3 DNA sequence: TGCGCCAGCAGCTTGGTTTCCGGTAATTCACCCCGCCACTTT.

This clonotype was seen only a few times. J is TRBJ1-5 and V is TRBV20-1; TRBD1 agrees at 8 bases. The junction had 17 bases not matched to a gene; V was cut back by 6 bases and J by 7 bases. CDR1 and CDR2 (germline): DFQATT, SNEGSKA (reference sequence). The CDR3 runs to 16 residues. CDR3 sequence: CSAPTDHGQGGQPQHF. The DNA of the CDR3 is TGCAGTGCCCCGACCGATCATGGACAGGGAGGGCAGCCCCAGCATTTT.

The chain couples TRBV9 to TRBJ2-3, with a weak D call TRBD1 (5 bases). The CDR3 is 16 residues long. With 0 bases removed from V and 2 bases from J, the gap between germline ends came to 13 bases. Germline CDR1 SGDLS, CDR2 YYNGEE. CDR3 sequence: CASSVESSGPTDTQYF. In nucleotides, the CDR3 is TGTGCCAGCAGCGTAGAGTCATCAGGGCCCACAGATACGCAGTATTTT. The complete variable domain, with remaining parts taken from reference TRBV9 and TRBJ2-3, reads DSGVTQTPKHLITATGQRVTLRCSPRSGDLSVYWYQQSLDQGLQFLIQYYNGEERAKGNILERFSAQQFPDLHSELNLSSLELGDSALYFCASSVESSGPTDTQYFGPGTRLTVL.

This chain links TRBV12-3 or TRBV12-4 with TRBJ1-2; D not certain. Trimming pared 3 bases from V and 5 bases from J, leaving 7 bases between. The CDR3 sequence is 12 residues long. CDR3 sequence: CASSFFGYGYTF. Here the CDR3 DNA reads TGTGCCAGCAGTTTTTTTGGATATGGCTACACCTTC.

This clonotype was detected a few times. The chain joins TRBV7-9 to TRBJ2-7; TRBD1 is a possible D gene (5 bases). V dropped 2 bases and J dropped 2 bases, with 10 bases sitting between them. The CDR3 has 14 residues. CDR1 is SEHNR, CDR2 FQNEAQ, per germline (reference sequence). CDR3 DNA: TGTGCCAGCAGCTTAACCAGGGTGCCCTACGAGCAGTACTTC. This encodes CASSLTRVPYEQYF.

The V gene is TRBV7-2, the J gene TRBJ2-4; 7 nucleotides align to TRBD2. Unmatched junction bases numbered 5, after V lost 4 bases and J lost 8 bases. Germline-derived CDR1 and CDR2 are SGHTA and FQGNSA. The CDR3 is 13 amino acids. CDR3 amino acids: CASSSGGGDIQYF. The CDR3 region has the DNA TGTGCCAGCAGCTCAGGCGGGGGTGACATTCAGTACTTC.

This clonotype was seen more than once but under ten times. The chain carries TRBV7-2 and TRBJ1-2; D gene uncertain. V was clipped by 5 bases and J by 2 bases, with 12 bases between them. Per the germline V gene, CDR1 is SGHTA and CDR2 is FQGNSA. The CDR3 consists of 14 residues. CDR3 DNA sequence: TGTGCCAGCAGCCCGCCTAGGGTAAACTATGGCTACACCTTC. Protein: CASSPPRVNYGYTF.